These T cell receptor beta chains were read from a single sample in a study of spatial heterogeneity in lung cancer. TCRdb independently ran MiXCR on the 5' RACE reads; one entry per CDR3 protein. Of 6,400 or so distinct CDR3 sequences listed, around 7.1% are singletons. Sequences were derived from lung tumor tissue, sampled at surgery. The receptor source for this set is a male donor with early-stage non-small cell lung cancer. Each CDR3 is given with its conserved first and last residue. Each record gives: D gene, clone size, V gene, J gene, CDR3 protein, CDR3 DNA. A D gene is named only where the DNA matches it firmly. The size field is filled for only some rows; it gives once, few, many or a size class.

.	many	TRBV7-9	TRBJ2-3	CASSRGTDTQYF	TGTGCCAGCAGCCGGGGCACAGATACGCAGTATTTT
TRBD1	many	TRBV4-3	TRBJ2-1	CASSQDWGQGPDAEQFF	TGCGCCAGCAGCCAAGATTGGGGACAGGGGCCCGACGCGGAGCAGTTCTTC
TRBD2	medium-sized	TRBV5-6	TRBJ2-1	CASSSSGRRTRYNEQFF	TGTGCCAGCAGCTCGAGCGGGAGGAGGACCCGTTACAATGAGCAGTTCTTC
TRBD1	many	TRBV11-2	TRBJ2-2	CASSLGLGQGTGELFF	TGTGCCAGCAGCTTAGGGCTGGGACAGGGAACCGGGGAGCTGTTTTTT
.	.	TRBV6-2/TRBV6-3	TRBJ2-7	CASSASSYEQYF	TGTGCCAGCAGTGCCAGCTCCTACGAGCAGTACTTC
.	few	TRBV28	TRBJ2-7	CASSLRTAAYEQYF	TGTGCCAGCAGTTTGAGAACCGCCGCCTACGAGCAGTACTTC
.	many	TRBV5-1	TRBJ1-6	CASSLGGRVSPLHF	TGCGCCAGCAGCTTGGGGGGCCGGGTCTCACCCCTCCACTTT
.	many	TRBV6-5	TRBJ2-6	CASSYSGQGSGANVLTF	TGTGCCAGCAGTTACTCGGGGCAGGGCTCTGGGGCCAACGTCCTGACTTTC
.	medium-sized	TRBV12-3/TRBV12-4	TRBJ2-1	CASSRDTQDDEQFF	TGTGCCAGCAGCCGGGACACCCAGGACGATGAGCAGTTCTTC
.	many	TRBV7-2	TRBJ2-4	CASSLAHGSLAKNIQYF	TGTGCCAGCAGCTTAGCGCATGGGAGTCTAGCCAAAAACATTCAGTACTTC
TRBD1	medium-sized	TRBV9	TRBJ1-1	CASRPGTERQAFF	TGTGCCAGCAGACCCGGGACAGAAAGGCAAGCTTTCTTT
.	many	TRBV20-1	TRBJ1-5	CSAGGGRGNQPQHF	TGCAGTGCTGGGGGGGGCAGGGGCAATCAGCCCCAGCATTTT
TRBD1	many	TRBV3-1	TRBJ2-7	CASSPGQNYEQYF	TGTGCCAGCAGCCCGGGACAGAACTACGAGCAGTACTTC
TRBD2	medium-sized	TRBV24-1	TRBJ2-3	CATSDFGLAGGPSTDTQYF	TGTGCCACCAGTGACTTTGGACTAGCGGGAGGGCCTAGCACAGATACGCAGTATTTT
TRBD1	medium-sized	TRBV20-1	TRBJ2-1	CSARYDRDNEQFF	TGCAGTGCTAGATATGACAGGGACAATGAGCAGTTCTTC
.	medium-sized	TRBV28	TRBJ1-2	CASSLRGSRNYGYTF	TGTGCCAGCAGTTTACGGGGGTCGAGGAACTATGGCTACACCTTC
TRBD2	medium-sized	TRBV20-1	TRBJ2-7	CSATSGSRYEQYF	TGCAGTGCCACTAGCGGGAGTCGGTACGAGCAGTACTTC
TRBD1	large	TRBV6-5	TRBJ1-2	CASSYSADRGPAHGYTF	TGTGCCAGCAGTTACTCCGCCGACAGGGGGCCGGCTCATGGCTACACCTTC
.	medium-sized	TRBV29-1	TRBJ1-2	CSVESQGNGYTF	TGCAGCGTTGAGAGCCAGGGGAACGGCTACACCTTC
.	medium-sized	TRBV7-6	TRBJ2-5	CASSSPREFLTQYF	TGTGCCAGCAGCTCCCCCCGTGAGTTTCTGACCCAGTACTTC
TRBD2	medium-sized	TRBV20-1	TRBJ2-1	CSAEVPPAGVSGEQFF	TGCAGTGCTGAAGTACCCCCAGCGGGGGTTTCCGGTGAGCAGTTCTTC
TRBD1	.	TRBV5-1	TRBJ2-7	CASSLDGQVVQEQYF	TGCGCCAGCAGCTTAGACGGACAGGTTGTACAGGAGCAGTACTTC
.	once	TRBV12-3/TRBV12-4	TRBJ1-2	CASSLGPQDGYTF	TGTGCCAGCAGCCTTGGACCCCAGGATGGCTACACCTTC
.	many	TRBV4-3	TRBJ2-7	CASSQSPFGSYEQYF	TGCGCCAGCAGCCAATCTCCGTTCGGTTCCTACGAGCAGTACTTC
.	few	TRBV11-2	TRBJ2-7	CASSFGEQYF	TGTGCCAGTAGCTTCGGCGAGCAGTACTTC
TRBD1	medium-sized	TRBV30	TRBJ2-2	CAWNPLWGQVNTGELFF	TGTGCCTGGAACCCCCTTTGGGGACAGGTAAACACCGGGGAGCTGTTTTTT
TRBD1	large	TRBV7-9	TRBJ2-7	CASSPQTGHEQYF	TGTGCCAGCAGCCCGCAGACAGGGCACGAGCAGTACTTC
TRBD1	few	TRBV20-1	TRBJ2-2	CSREGQGTPGELFF	TGCAGTAGAGAGGGACAGGGTACACCCGGGGAGCTGTTTTTT
TRBD1	medium-sized	TRBV12-3/TRBV12-4	TRBJ1-4	CASSSRDRGHPKLFF	TGTGCCAGCAGTTCCCGGGACAGGGGGCATCCCAAACTGTTTTTT
.	medium-sized	TRBV10-3	TRBJ1-2	CAISEPEQGREGYTF	TGTGCCATCAGTGAACCCGAGCAGGGAAGGGAAGGCTACACCTTC
.	many	TRBV18	TRBJ2-7	CASSPDGLLTYEQYF	TGTGCCAGCTCACCTGACGGACTCCTTACCTACGAGCAGTACTTC
.	medium-sized	TRBV3-1	TRBJ2-3	CASSQVAGDTQYF	TGTGCCAGCAGCCAAGTTGCCGGGGATACGCAGTATTTT
.	medium-sized	TRBV7-2	TRBJ2-2	CASSSARINTGELFF	TGTGCCAGCAGCTCGGCGCGCATAAACACCGGGGAGCTGTTTTTT
TRBD2	many	TRBV20-1	TRBJ2-1	CSAILAEGSYNEQFF	TGCAGTGCGATCCTAGCGGAGGGATCCTACAATGAGCAGTTCTTC
TRBD1	many	TRBV6-6	TRBJ1-5	CASSHRGHDQPQHF	TGTGCCAGCAGTCACAGGGGGCATGATCAGCCCCAGCATTTT
.	few	TRBV20-1	TRBJ2-7	CSARDPGAAGNGEQYF	TGCAGTGCTAGAGATCCAGGGGCGGCCGGGAACGGGGAGCAGTACTTC
TRBD2	many	TRBV12-3/TRBV12-4	TRBJ2-3	CASSFRASGANTDTQYF	TGTGCCAGCAGTTTTAGGGCTAGCGGGGCGAACACAGATACGCAGTATTTT
.	.	TRBV7-6	TRBJ1-1	CASSSDREAFF	TGTGCCAGCAGCTCTGACAGGGAAGCTTTCTTT
.	many	TRBV18	TRBJ1-3	CASSPSAGPGNTIYF	TGTGCCAGCTCACCATCGGCAGGGCCAGGAAACACCATATATTTT
TRBD2	medium-sized	TRBV3-1	TRBJ2-1	CASSQAFSYGTSGSMNEQFF	TGTGCCAGCAGCCAAGCCTTTTCGTACGGGACTAGCGGGAGTATGAATGAGCAGTTCTTC